This T cell receptor (beta chain) appears in the sequencing data of a study of OX40 agonist ivuxolimab in advanced cancers. Trimming shortened V by 7 bases and J by 3 bases, and 10 bases separated the two germline ends. This CDR3 contains 13 residues. Germline CDR1 is SGHRS and CDR2 is YFSETQ. Method: immunoSEQ multiplex PCR; TCRdb's copy keeps in-frame clones and lacks some. The sample contains 20,000 to 30,000 clones, roughly 93% of which appear only once. Notes on this clone: The antigen is unknown.

Study observations and caveats: At 0.1 to 3.0 mg/kg and by week 6, CD4+ and CD8+ T cells in the blood had expanded clonally.

The sequenced sample was CD4+ or CD8+ T cells sorted from blood, obtained in a trial of the OX40 agonist ivuxolimab. J is TRBJ1-4 and V is TRBV5-1; D not certain. This TCR was sampled from an adult with an advanced solid tumor such as melanoma, head and neck, liver or kidney cancer. Written as DNA, the CDR3 is TGCGCCAGCGGAGAGGGATCTAATGAAAAACTGTTTTTT. This sequence encodes CASGEGSNEKLFF.